The clone carrying this TCR beta chain turned up a few times. The table came from immunoSEQ multiplex PCR; TCRdb's copy has only in-frame clones and leaves some out. The sample carries almost 55,000 clones, less than 95% recorded once. The data were taken from a study of graft-versus-host responses after intestinal transplantation. Study-wide context: Induction using anti-thymocyte globulin, followed by tacrolimus and steroids for about three years, was given to all recipients.

Sequenced here: PBMCs, sampled approximately 660 days after intestinal transplant. This clonotype was obtained from a human patient who received an intestinal transplant, so some T cells may come from the graft donor.

The CDR3 protein is CAISESMTAPTEAFF. The CDR3 bases are TGTGCCATCAGTGAGTCAATGACGGCCCCCACTGAAGCTTTCTTT. The chain employs TRBV10-3 and TRBJ1-1; D not certain. Germline CDR1 ENHRY, CDR2 SYGVKD. The length of the CDR3 is 15 residues. V was cut by 0 bases and J by 4 bases, with 12 bases left in between.